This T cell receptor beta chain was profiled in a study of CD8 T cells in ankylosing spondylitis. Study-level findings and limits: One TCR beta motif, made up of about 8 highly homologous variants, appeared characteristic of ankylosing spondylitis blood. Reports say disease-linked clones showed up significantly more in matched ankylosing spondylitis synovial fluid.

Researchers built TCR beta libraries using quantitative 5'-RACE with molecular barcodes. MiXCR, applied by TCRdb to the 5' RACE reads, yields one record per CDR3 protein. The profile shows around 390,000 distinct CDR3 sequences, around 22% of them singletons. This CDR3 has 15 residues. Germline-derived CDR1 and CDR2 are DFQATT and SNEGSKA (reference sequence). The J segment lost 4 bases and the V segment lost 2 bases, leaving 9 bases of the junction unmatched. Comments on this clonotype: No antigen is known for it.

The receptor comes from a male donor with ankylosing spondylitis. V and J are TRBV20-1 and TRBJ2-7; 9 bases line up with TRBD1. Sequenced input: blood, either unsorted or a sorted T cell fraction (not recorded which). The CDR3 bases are TGCAGTGCTAGACCCCCGGGGACAGGGAGGTACGAGCAGTACTTC. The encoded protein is CSARPPGTGRYEQYF.